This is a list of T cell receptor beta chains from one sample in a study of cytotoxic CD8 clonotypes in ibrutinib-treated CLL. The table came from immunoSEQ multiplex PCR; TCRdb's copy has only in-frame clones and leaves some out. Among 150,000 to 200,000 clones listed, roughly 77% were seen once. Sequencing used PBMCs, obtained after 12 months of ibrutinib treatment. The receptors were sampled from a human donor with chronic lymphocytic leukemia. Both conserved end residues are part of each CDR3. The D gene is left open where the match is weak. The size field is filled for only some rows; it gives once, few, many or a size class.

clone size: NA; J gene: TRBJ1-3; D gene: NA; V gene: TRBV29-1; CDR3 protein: CSATPGDPAGNTIYF; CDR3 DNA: TGCAGCGCGACCCCAGGGGATCCGGCTGGAAACACCATATATTTT
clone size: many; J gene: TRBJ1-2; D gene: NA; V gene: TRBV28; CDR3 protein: CASSPRTAGYTF; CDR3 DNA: TGTGCCAGCAGTCCACGGACTGCTGGCTACACCTTC
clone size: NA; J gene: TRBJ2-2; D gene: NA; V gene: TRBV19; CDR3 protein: CASSMVAGTGELFF; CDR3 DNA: TGTGCCAGTAGTATGGTGGCGGGGACCGGGGAGCTGTTTTTT
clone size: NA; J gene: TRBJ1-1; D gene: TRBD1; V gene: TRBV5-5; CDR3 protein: CASSSGGGWNTEAFF; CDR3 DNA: TGTGCCAGCAGCTCAGGGGGCGGGTGGAACACTGAAGCTTTCTTT
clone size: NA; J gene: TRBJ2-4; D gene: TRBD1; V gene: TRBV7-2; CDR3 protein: CASSPRTGPDIQYF; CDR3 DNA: TGTGCCAGCAGCCCCAGGACAGGGCCGGACATTCAGTACTTC
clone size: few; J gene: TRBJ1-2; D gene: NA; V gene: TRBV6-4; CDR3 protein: CASSGGGPGYTF; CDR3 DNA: TGTGCCAGCAGTGGGGGGGGGCCTGGCTACACCTTC
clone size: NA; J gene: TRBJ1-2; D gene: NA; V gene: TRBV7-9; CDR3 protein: CASSLASGYGYTF; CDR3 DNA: TGTGCCAGCAGCTTAGCGTCTGGTTATGGCTACACCTTC
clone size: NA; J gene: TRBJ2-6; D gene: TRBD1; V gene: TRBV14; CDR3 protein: CASSVDLAGQGRSGANVLTF; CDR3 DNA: TGTGCCAGCAGCGTCGACCTGGCGGGACAGGGGCGCTCTGGGGCCAACGTCCTGACTTTC
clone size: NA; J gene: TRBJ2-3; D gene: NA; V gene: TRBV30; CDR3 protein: CAWSPSGDTQYF; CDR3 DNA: TGTGCCTGGAGTCCCTCGGGAGATACGCAGTATTTT
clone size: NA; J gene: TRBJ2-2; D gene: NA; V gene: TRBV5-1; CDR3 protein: CASSLGSQNTGELFF; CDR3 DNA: TGCGCCAGCAGCTTGGGCAGCCAGAACACCGGGGAGCTGTTTTTT
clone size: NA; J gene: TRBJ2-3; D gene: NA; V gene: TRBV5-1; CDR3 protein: CASSRTTDTQYF; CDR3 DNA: TGCGCCAGCAGCCGGACCACAGATACGCAGTATTTT
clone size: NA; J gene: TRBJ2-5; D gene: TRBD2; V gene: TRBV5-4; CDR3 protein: CASSRAGGRSGETQYF; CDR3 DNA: TGTGCCAGTTCACGGGCGGGCGGGAGGTCCGGGGAGACCCAGTACTTC
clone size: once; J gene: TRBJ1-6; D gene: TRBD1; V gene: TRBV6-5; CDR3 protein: CASSRQGDNSPLHF; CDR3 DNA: TGTGCCAGCAGCAGACAGGGTGATAATTCACCCCTCCACTTT
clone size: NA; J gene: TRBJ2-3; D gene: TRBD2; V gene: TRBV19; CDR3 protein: CASSIGTSGTSTDTQYF; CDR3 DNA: TGTGCCAGTAGTATCGGGACTAGCGGAACAAGCACAGATACGCAGTATTTT
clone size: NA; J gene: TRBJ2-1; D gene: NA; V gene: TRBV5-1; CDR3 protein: CASSAGWGMNEQFF; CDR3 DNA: TGCGCCAGCAGCGCGGGGTGGGGGATGAATGAGCAGTTCTTC
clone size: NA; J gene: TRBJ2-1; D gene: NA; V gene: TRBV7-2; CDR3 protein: CASSLAGSGEQFF; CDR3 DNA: TGTGCCAGCAGCTTAGCGGGGAGCGGTGAGCAGTTCTTC
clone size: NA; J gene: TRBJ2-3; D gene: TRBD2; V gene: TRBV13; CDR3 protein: CASSLAGRLAGYATDTQYF; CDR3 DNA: TGTGCCAGCAGCTTAGCGGGCCGACTAGCGGGATACGCCACAGATACGCAGTATTTT
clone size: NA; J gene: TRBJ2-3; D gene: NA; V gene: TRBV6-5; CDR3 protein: CASSFGTSDTQYF; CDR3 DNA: TGTGCCAGCAGTTTTGGGACATCAGATACGCAGTATTTT
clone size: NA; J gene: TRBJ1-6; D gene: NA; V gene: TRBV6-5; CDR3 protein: CASTPGGASYSPLHF; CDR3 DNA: TGTGCCAGCACCCCTGGAGGGGCGAGCTATTCACCCCTCCACTTT
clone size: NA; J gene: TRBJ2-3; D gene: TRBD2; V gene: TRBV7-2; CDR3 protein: CASSPGLAGYLNTQYF; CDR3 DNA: TGTGCCAGCAGCCCAGGACTAGCGGGATATTTGAATACGCAGTATTTT